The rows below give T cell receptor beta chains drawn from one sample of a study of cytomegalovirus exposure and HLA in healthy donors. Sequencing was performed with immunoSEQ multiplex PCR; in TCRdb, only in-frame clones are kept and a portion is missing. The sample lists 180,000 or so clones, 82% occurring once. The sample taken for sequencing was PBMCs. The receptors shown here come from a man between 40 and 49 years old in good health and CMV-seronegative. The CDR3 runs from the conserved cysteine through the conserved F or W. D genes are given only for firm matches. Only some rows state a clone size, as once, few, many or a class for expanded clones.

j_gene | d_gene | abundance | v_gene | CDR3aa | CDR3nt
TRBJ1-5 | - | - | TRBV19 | CASSYGQTQHF | TGTGCCAGTAGTTACGGACAGACCCAGCATTTT
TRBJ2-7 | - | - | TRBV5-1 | CASSLSGYEQYF | TGCGCCAGCAGCTTGTCAGGGTACGAGCAGTACTTC
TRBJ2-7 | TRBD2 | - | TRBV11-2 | CASSFMLTSGRGVQYF | TGTGCCAGCAGCTTCATGTTGACTAGCGGGAGGGGTGTGCAGTACTTC
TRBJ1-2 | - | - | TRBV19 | CASSIEGPGRSRTYGYTF | TGTGCCAGTAGTATAGAGGGTCCAGGGAGGTCCCGGACTTATGGCTACACCTTC
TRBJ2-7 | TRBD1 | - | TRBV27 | CASSPYPGGYEQYF | TGTGCCAGCAGTCCCTATCCAGGGGGCTACGAGCAGTACTTC
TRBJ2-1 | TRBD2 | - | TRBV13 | CASSLVRLAGNHEQFF | TGTGCCAGCAGCTTAGTGAGACTAGCGGGAAACCATGAGCAGTTCTTC
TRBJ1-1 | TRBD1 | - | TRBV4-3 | CASGWDRGFVAFF | TGCGCCAGCGGTTGGGACAGGGGGTTTGTTGCTTTCTTT
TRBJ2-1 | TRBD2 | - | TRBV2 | CASSQSGTSGSSYNEQFF | TGTGCCAGCAGTCAATCAGGGACTAGCGGGAGCTCCTACAATGAGCAGTTCTTC
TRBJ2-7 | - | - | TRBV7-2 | CASSRDFYEQYF | TGTGCCAGCAGTCGGGACTTCTACGAGCAGTACTTC
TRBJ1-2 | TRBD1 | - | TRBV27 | CASRTGGYGYTF | TGTGCCAGCAGGACAGGGGGCTATGGCTACACCTTC
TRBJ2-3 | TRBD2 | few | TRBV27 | CASSKLAGDFTDTQYF | TGTGCCAGCAGTAAACTAGCGGGGGACTTCACAGATACGCAGTATTTT
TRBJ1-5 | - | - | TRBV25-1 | CASSEQNIGQPQHF | TGTGCCAGCAGTGAACAAAATATCGGTCAGCCCCAGCATTTT
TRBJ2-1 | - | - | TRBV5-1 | CASSLQGGSYNEQFF | TGCGCCAGCAGCCTACAGGGTGGCTCCTACAATGAGCAGTTCTTC
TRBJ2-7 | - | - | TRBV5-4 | CASSFKTEQYF | TGTGCCAGCAGCTTTAAAACAGAGCAGTACTTC
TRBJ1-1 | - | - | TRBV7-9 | CASSLRQNTEAFF | TGTGCCAGCAGCCTCCGACAGAACACTGAAGCTTTCTTT